This T cell receptor (beta chain) originates from a study of brain T cells in children with intractable seizures. Time point in this sample: blood from clinic visit 5 months post-surgery; TSC patient then seizure free. Sequencing was limited to surgery cases with top T cell transcript signatures in brain tissue. Before surgery, patients took at least one anti-epileptic drug. In this sample, this clone turned up once. Antigen unknown. The table came from immunoSEQ multiplex PCR; TCRdb's copy has only in-frame clones and leaves some out. The repertoire holds approximately 330,000 clones, with more than 85% as singletons. Study-wide results and caveats: Absence of clones before surgery may stem from lower sequencing depth.

The sequencing here drew on peripheral blood, taken about 5 months after surgery. This clonotype was sampled from a boy less than two years old with tuberous sclerosis and intractable seizures.

DNA for the CDR3: TGTGCCAGCAGCTCCGACAGGGACCCAACTAATGAAAAACTGTTTTTT. Translating it yields CASSSDRDPTNEKLFF. The V and J genes are TRBV5-6 and TRBJ1-4, with 7 bases fitting TRBD1. The length of the CDR3 is 16 residues. Germline lookup yields CDR1 SGHDT and CDR2 YYEEEE. Trimming cost V 3 bases and J 0 bases; bases outside gene matches: 5.